This TCR beta chain was documented in a study of memory CD4+ T cells and cytomegalovirus serostatus (dated by TCRdb to between 2018 and 2021). A note on the overall study: The cohort comprised 33 healthy Belgian adults, 9 CMV seropositive and some 25 CMV seronegative. CD4+ memory TCRbeta repertoires of a Belgian cohort with known cytomegalovirus serostatus were sequenced in order to replicate a published TCR-based CMV serostatus classifier. What the study reported, not specific to this receptor: Results were interpreted as suggesting that the CMV-associated TCR signature is largely present in the CD4+ memory repertoire. On the Belgian cohort, the classifier built on the original framework reached a median bootstrapped AUC of about 0.95, with a 95% CI of 0.76-1.00. For predicting CMV serostatus, the median bootstrapped AUC was 0.95 using the original framework and 0.91 using a US-trained random forest. Of roughly 170 previously reported CMV-associated TCRbeta sequences, approximately 64 appeared in the CD4+ memory repertoires, each in one to five individuals. Only CD4+CD45RO+ memory cells were sequenced, unlike the original study, which covered naive and memory CD4+ and CD8+ populations.

As encoded in the germline V gene, CDR1 is MNHEY while CDR2 is SVGAGI. The CDR3 runs 13 amino acids, cysteine and phenylalanine included. Only CDR3 DNA is held: 39 bases, read in frame from base 1. V loses 11 bases, J loses 3 bases, and the germline ends lie 16 bases apart. As to this clone: Its antigen specificity is not known. Base qualities are not recorded, but no much larger clone differs from it by a single base.

Genomic DNA was extracted from sorted cells with the Quick-DNA Microprep Kit. Amplification of TCRbeta DNA was done with the immunoSEQ hsTCRbeta kit, following the protocol from the manufacturer. An Illumina MiSeq instrument was used to sequence the TCRbeta libraries. The source study handled its data this way. Once out-of-frame sequences had been removed, millions of distinct TCRbeta sequences were left, which works out to an average of about 71,000 per individual. Each individual was scored according to the count of around 160 previously reported CMV-associated TCRbeta sequences and the total productive distinct TCRbeta count. A beta-binomial model was reimplemented in Python, and random forests from scikit-learn, run with default parameters, were trained on data from the US cohort. On the Belgian cohort, classifier performance was reported as the median AUC, along with percentile confidence intervals, across 10,000 bootstrap iterations. TCRdb holds this immuneACCESS table with in-frame rearrangements only. Some clones are missing; in checked studies, unresolved V genes explain under half, and the rest has no known cause. That table gives V, J and clone size, and the DNA gave D and trimming. Within this sample are roughly 45,000 clones, with around 78% of them counted one time only. The ten largest account for roughly 0.6% of the sample.

A FACSAria II was used to sort memory CD4+ T cells, defined as single viable CD3+CD4+CD8-CD45RO+ cells. CMV serostatus was determined using a Roche Elecsys assay that detects serum IgG against CMV pp150, pp28, p38 and p52. Once the samples were thawed, total CD4+ T cells were enriched through positive selection using CD4 magnetic microbeads. The samples came from a separate study whose specific focus was interrogating the CD4+ T cell memory repertoire. Peripheral blood mononuclear cells were isolated and cryopreserved according to standard operating procedures, and serum was kept at -80 degrees C. The staining relied on CD3-PerCP (BW264/56), CD4-APC (RPA-T4), CD45RO-PE (UCHT1) and CD8-Pacific Orange (3B5) antibodies, and Sytox blue was used to exclude non-viable cells.

The source of this sequence is an adult in good health and CMV-seronegative. The specimen was memory CD4+ T cells from blood. The chain uses TRBV6-5 and TRBJ1-2; no D gene can be assigned with confidence. This receptor carries the CDR3 CAVSEGADYGYTF. The base sequence is TGTGCCGTTTCGGAGGGTGCCGACTATGGCTACACCTTC.